The clone carrying this T cell receptor (beta chain) was seen a few times. TCRdb itself ran the 5' RACE reads through MiXCR, one entry per CDR3 protein. The table has 250,000 to 300,000 distinct CDR3 sequences, around a sixth seen once. The entry originates in a study of T-cell memory formation after mild COVID-19. V was cut by 1 base and J by 6 bases, with 13 bases left in between. The CDR3 consists of 14 residues. Germline CDR1 reads LGHDT; CDR2 reads YNNKEL (reference sequence). What was sequenced was PBMCs or a T cell subset sorted from them (not recorded which). This TCR was recovered from a man in his late teens or twenties who had mild COVID-19 (a few samples of this study predate the infection). Cell type and time point are not known. The chain is built from TRBV3-1 and TRBJ2-7; unclear D gene. CDR3 nucleotide sequence: TGTGCCAGCAGCCAAGTCACCTCAATGAGCGAGCAGTACTTC. It translates to CASSQVTSMSEQYF.